This T cell receptor beta chain stems from a study of glioma-infiltrating T cells after dendritic cell vaccination. Study as a whole: Patients received three intradermal dendritic cell vaccine injections at biweekly intervals. Study results and caveats: Survival was not directly related to TCR clonality in these patients.

With 3 bases removed from V and 6 bases from J, the gap between germline ends came to 17 bases. Germline assignment: CDR1 SEHNR and CDR2 FQNEAQ (reference sequence). The CDR3 has 15 residues. Amplification used 60 V beta primers and 13 J beta primers. Produced via immunoSEQ multiplex PCR; TCRdb's table is partial and in-frame only. Of about 46,000 clones in the sample, approximately 91% were seen once. Time point: after dendritic cell vaccination, including at tumor progression/relapse. Comments on this clone: Its antigen is undetermined.

Sample: blood, taken after dendritic cell vaccination. The TCR sequence derives from a human donor with glioblastoma. The J gene is TRBJ1-2, the V gene TRBV7-9; the D gene is possibly TRBD1 (5 bases). The CDR3 is CASSFAPKGGDGYTF. The CDR3 DNA follows: TGTGCCAGCAGCTTCGCCCCAAAAGGAGGGGATGGCTACACCTTC.